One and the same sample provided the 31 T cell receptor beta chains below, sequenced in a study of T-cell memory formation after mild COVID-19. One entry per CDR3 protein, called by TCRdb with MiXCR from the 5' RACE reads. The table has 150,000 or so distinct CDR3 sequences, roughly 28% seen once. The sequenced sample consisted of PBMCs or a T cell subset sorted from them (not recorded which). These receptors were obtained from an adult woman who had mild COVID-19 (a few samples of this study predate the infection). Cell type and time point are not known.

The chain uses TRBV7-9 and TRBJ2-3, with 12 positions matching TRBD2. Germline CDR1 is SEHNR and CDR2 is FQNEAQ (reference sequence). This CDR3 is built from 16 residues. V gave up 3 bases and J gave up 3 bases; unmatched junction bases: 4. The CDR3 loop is CASSFFLAGGTDTQYF. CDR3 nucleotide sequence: TGTGCCAGCAGCTTTTTCCTAGCGGGAGGGACAGATACGCAGTATTTT. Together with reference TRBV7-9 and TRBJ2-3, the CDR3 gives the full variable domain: DTGVSQNPRHKITKRGQNVTFRCDPISEHNRLYWYRQTLGQGPEFLTYFQNEAQLEKSRLLSDRFSAERPKGSFSTLEIQRTEQGDSAMYLCASSFFLAGGTDTQYFGPGTRLTVL.

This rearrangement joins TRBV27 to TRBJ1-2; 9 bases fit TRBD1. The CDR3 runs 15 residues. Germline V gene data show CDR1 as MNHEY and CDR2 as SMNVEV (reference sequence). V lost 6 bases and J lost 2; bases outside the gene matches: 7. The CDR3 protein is CASRPTGQGNYGYTF. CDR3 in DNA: TGTGCCAGCAGGCCCACTGGACAGGGGAACTATGGCTACACCTTC.

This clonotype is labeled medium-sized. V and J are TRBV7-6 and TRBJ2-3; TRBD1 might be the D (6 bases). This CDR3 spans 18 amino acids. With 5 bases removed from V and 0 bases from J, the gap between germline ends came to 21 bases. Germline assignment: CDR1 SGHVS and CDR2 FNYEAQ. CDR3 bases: TGTGCCAGCAGCGTAACCCAAGAGGACAGCGCTAGCACAGATACGCAGTATTTT. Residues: CASSVTQEDSASTDTQYF.

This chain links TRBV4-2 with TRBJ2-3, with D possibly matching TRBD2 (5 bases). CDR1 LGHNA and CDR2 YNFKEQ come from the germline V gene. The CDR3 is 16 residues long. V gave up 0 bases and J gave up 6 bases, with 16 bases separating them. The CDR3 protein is CASSQDPAVPRDTQYF. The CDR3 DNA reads TGTGCCAGCAGCCAAGACCCAGCGGTCCCTCGGGATACGCAGTATTTT.

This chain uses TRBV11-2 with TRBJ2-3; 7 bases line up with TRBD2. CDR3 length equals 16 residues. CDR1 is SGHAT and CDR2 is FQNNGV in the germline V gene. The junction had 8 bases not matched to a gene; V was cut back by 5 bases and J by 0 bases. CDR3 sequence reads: CASSPLTSMSTDTQYF. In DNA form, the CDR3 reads TGTGCCAGCAGCCCGCTGACTAGCATGAGCACAGATACGCAGTATTTT.

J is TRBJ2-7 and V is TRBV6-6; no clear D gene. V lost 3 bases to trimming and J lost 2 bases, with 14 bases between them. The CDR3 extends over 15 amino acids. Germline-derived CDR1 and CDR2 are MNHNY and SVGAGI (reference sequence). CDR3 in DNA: TGTGCCAGCAGTTATAGGCCGGACGGTCCCTACGAGCAGTACTTC. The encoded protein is CASSYRPDGPYEQYF.

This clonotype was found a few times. CDR3 nucleotide sequence: TGTGCCAGCAGCTTGTGGGAACGATATGGCTACACCTTC. Its translation is CASSLWERYGYTF. The chain is built from TRBV5-5 and TRBJ1-2; D unclear. The V end was cut by 1 base, the J end by 5 bases, with 9 bases between. There are 13 residues in the CDR3. The germline V gene encodes CDR1 SGHKS and CDR2 YYEKEE (reference sequence).

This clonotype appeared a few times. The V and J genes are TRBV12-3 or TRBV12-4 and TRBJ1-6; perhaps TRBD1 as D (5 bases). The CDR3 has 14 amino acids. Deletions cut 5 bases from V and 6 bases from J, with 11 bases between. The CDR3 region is CASSGLGGNSPLHF. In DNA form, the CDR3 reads TGTGCCAGCAGTGGGTTGGGGGGTAATTCACCCCTCCACTTT.

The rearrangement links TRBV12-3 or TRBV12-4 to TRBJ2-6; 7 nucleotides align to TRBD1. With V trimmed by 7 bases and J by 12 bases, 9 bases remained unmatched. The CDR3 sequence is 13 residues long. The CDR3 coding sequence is TGTGCCAGCACCCGAACAGGGGTAACCGTCCTGACTTTC. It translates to CASTRTGVTVLTF.

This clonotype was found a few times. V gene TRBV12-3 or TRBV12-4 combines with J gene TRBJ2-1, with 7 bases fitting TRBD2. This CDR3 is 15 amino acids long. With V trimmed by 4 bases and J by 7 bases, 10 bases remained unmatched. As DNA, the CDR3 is TGTGCCAGCAGTTCAGGAGCGGGGTCATTAAATGAGCAGTTCTTC. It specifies CASSSGAGSLNEQFF.

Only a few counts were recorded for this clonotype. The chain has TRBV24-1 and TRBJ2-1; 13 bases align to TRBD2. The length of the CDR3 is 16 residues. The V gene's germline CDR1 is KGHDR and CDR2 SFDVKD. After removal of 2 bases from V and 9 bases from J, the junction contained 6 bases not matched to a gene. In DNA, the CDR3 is TGTGCCACCAGTGATTCTGGCGGGACTAGCGGGATTGAGCAGTTCTTC. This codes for CATSDSGGTSGIEQFF.

The CDR3 sequence: CSVERVSYNEQFF. The CDR3 DNA is TGCAGCGTTGAAAGGGTATCCTACAATGAGCAGTTCTTC. V and J are TRBV29-1 and TRBJ2-1; D unresolved. V shed 2 bases and J shed 1 base, with 6 bases lying between them. The V gene's germline CDR1 is SQVTM and CDR2 ANQGSEA. The CDR3 is 13 amino acids.

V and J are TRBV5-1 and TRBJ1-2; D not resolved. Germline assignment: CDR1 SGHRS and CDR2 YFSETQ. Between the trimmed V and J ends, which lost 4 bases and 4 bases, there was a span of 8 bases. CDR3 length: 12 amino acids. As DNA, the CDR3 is TGCGCCAGCAGCGAAGGGCCCTATGGCTACACCTTC. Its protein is CASSEGPYGYTF.

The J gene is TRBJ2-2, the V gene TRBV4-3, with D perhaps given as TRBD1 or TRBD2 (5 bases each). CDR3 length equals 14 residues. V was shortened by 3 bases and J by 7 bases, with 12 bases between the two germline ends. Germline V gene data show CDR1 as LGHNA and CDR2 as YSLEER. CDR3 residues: CASSHGTFNGELFF. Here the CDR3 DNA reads TGCGCCAGCAGCCACGGGACCTTTAACGGGGAGCTGTTTTTT.

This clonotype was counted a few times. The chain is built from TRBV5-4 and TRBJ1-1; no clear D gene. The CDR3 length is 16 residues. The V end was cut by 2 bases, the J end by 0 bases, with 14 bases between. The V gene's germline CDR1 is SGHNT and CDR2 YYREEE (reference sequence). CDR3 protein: CASSFGQLKMNTEAFF. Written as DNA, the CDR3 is TGTGCCAGCAGCTTTGGGCAGCTCAAAATGAACACTGAAGCTTTCTTT.

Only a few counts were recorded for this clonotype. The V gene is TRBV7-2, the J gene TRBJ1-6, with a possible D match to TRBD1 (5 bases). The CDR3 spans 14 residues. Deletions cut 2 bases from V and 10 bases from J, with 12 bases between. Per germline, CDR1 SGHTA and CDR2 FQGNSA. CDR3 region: CASSLKGQASPLHF. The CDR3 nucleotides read TGTGCCAGCAGCTTAAAGGGGCAGGCGTCACCCCTCCACTTT.

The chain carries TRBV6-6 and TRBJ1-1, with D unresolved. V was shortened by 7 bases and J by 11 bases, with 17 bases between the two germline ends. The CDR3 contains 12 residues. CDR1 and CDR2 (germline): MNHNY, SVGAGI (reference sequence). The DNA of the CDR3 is TGTGCCAGCATTTCGACCGGGGTGGGGGCTTTCTTT. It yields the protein CASISTGVGAFF.

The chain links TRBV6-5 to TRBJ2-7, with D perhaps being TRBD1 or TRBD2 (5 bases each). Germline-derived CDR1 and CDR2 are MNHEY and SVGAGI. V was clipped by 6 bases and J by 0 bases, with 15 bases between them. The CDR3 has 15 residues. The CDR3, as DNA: TGTGCCAGCAGCCATGGGACGGATTCCTCCTACGAGCAGTACTTC. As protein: CASSHGTDSSYEQYF.

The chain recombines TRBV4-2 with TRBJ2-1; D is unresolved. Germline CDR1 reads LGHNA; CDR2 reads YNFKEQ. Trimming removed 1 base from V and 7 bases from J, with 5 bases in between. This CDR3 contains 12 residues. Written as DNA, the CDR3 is TGTGCCAGCAGCCAAGTCTGGAATGAGCAGTTCTTC. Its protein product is CASSQVWNEQFF.

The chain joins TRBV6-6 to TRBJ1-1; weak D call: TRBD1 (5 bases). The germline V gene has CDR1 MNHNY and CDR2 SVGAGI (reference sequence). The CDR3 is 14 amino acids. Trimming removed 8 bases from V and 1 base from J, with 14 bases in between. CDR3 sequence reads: CASGIAGPNTEAFF. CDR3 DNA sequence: TGTGCCAGCGGAATTGCAGGGCCGAACACTGAAGCTTTCTTT.

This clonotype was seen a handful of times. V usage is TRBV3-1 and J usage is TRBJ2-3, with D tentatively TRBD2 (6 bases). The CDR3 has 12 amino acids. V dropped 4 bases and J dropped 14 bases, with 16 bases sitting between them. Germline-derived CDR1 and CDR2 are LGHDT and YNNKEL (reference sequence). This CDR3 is CASSLSGLPRYF. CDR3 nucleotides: TGTGCCAGCAGCCTCTCAGGACTACCTAGGTATTTT.

The CDR3 DNA reads TGTGCCAGCTCGTCTCAATCACCCTGGGGGGCCTCAGAGACCCAGTACTTC. It yields the protein CASSSQSPWGASETQYF. This chain links TRBV18 with TRBJ2-5; D is tentatively TRBD1 or TRBD2 (6 bases each). Trimming took off 6 bases at V and 4 bases at J, with 24 bases between the two ends. The CDR3 runs to 17 residues. Germline loops: CDR1 KGHSH, CDR2 LQKENI.

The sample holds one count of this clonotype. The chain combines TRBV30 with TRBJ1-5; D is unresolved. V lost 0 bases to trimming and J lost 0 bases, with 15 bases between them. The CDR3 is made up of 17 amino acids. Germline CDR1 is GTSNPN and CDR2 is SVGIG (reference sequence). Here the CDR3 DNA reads TGTGCCTGGAGTGTGGAATTCAGGCAAGATAGCAATCAGCCCCAGCATTTT. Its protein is CAWSVEFRQDSNQPQHF.

The CDR3 sequence: CSARGSGLAGGPQYF. The CDR3, as DNA: TGCAGTGCTAGAGGGTCGGGACTAGCGGGGGGGCCCCAGTACTTC. The V and J genes are TRBV20-1 and TRBJ2-5; 16 bases map to TRBD2. The ends lost 1 base at V and 9 bases at J; junction bases unmatched: 5. The CDR3 length is 15 residues. The V gene's germline CDR1 is DFQATT and CDR2 SNEGSKA (reference sequence).

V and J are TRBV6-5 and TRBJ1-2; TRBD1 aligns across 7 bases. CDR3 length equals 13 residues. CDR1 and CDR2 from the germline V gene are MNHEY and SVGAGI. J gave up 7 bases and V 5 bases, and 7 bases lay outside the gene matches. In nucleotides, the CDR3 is TGTGCCAGCAGTAGCGACAGGGTCAGTGGCTACACCTTC. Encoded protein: CASSSDRVSGYTF.

DNA of the CDR3: TGTGCCAGCAGTACACAGGGGTGGAATGAGCAGTTCTTC. Its protein product is CASSTQGWNEQFF. V usage is TRBV7-3 and J usage is TRBJ2-1; 7 bases are a match to TRBD1. V was clipped by 6 bases and J by 7 bases; unmatched bases: 6. The CDR3 consists of 13 residues. Germline V CDR1 and CDR2: SGHTA, FQGTGA.

In DNA form, the CDR3 reads TGTGCCAGCAGCTTACGAACAGGGGGTGACGCCGGGGAGCTGTTTTTT. Its translation is CASSLRTGGDAGELFF. V is TRBV7-8 and J is TRBJ2-2; 8 nucleotides agree with TRBD1. After removal of 2 bases from V and 6 bases from J, the junction contained 8 bases not matched to a gene. Germline CDR1 reads SGHVS; CDR2 reads FQNEAQ. The CDR3 extends over 16 amino acids.

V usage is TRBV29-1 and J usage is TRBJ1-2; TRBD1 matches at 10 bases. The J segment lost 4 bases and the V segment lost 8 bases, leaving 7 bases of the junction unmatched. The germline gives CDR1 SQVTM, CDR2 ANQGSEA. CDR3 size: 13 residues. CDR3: CSTRQGAGYGYTF. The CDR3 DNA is TGCAGCACCCGACAGGGGGCCGGCTATGGCTACACCTTC. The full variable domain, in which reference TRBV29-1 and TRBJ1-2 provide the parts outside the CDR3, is SAVISQKPSRDICQRGTSLTIQCQVDSQVTMMFWYRQQPGQSLTLIATANQGSEATYESGFVIDKFPISRPNLTFSTLTVSNMSPEDSSIYLCSTRQGAGYGYTFGSGTRLTVV.

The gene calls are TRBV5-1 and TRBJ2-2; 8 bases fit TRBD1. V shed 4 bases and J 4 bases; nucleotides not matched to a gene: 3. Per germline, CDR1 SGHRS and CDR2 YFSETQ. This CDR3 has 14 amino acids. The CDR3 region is CASSIGQGTGELFF. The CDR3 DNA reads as TGCGCCAGCAGCATCGGACAGGGCACCGGGGAGCTGTTTTTT.

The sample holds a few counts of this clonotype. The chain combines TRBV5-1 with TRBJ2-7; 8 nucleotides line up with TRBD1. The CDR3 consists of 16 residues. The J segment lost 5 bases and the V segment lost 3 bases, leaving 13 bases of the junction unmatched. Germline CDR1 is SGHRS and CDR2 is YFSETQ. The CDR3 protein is CASSSTSGGFNDEQYF. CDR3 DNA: TGCGCCAGCAGCTCGACGTCAGGGGGCTTTAATGACGAGCAGTACTTC. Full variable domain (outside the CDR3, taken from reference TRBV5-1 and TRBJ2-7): KAGVTQTPRYLIKTRGQQVTLSCSPISGHRSVSWYQQTPGQGLQFLFEYFSETQRNKGNFPGRFSGRQFSNSRSEMNVSTLELGDSALYLCASSSTSGGFNDEQYFGPGTRLTVT.

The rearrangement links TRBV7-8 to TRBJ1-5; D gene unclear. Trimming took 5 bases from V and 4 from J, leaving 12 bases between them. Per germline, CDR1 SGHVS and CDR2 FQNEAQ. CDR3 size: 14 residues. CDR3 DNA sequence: TGTGCCAGCAGCCCCAGGCAGTTAAATCAGCCCCAGCATTTT. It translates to CASSPRQLNQPQHF. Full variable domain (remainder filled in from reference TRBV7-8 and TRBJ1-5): GAGVSQSPRYKVAKRGQDVALRCDPISGHVSLFWYQQALGQGPEFLTYFQNEAQLDKSGLPSDRFFAERPEGSVSTLKIQRTQQEDSAVYLCASSPRQLNQPQHFGDGTRLSIL.